The present entry profiles one T cell receptor beta chain with its context. This sample is drawn from a study of blood T cell repertoires in COVID-19. Study details: Samples taken during acute and convalescent COVID-19 were collected in the United States, Italy and Spain.

The CDR3 consists of 18 residues. CDR1 and CDR2 (germline): GTSNPN, SVGIG (reference sequence). V lost 2 bases and J 0 bases, leaving 20 bases between the germline ends. In the authors' workflow: By means of reference gene primer amplification, nucleated cell counts were estimated. Sequencing used immunoSEQ multiplex PCR; TCRdb keeps in-frame clones, though not all of them. V and J calls and clone size come straight from that table; D and trimming were deduced from the DNA. The sample includes a few hundred thousand clones, 80% to 90% of them seen just once. The sequencing sample was made of peripheral blood. The V gene is TRBV30, the J gene TRBJ1-3; D uncertain. This receptor was obtained from a woman in her seventies with COVID-19, enrolled during active disease. The CDR3 coding sequence is TGTGCCTGGAGTCGGGTCGATGTATCGGAGAGCTCTGGAAACACCATATATTTT. Encoded protein: CAWSRVDVSESSGNTIYF.